This passage covers 5 T cell receptor beta chains from one sample sequenced in a study of long-term antiretroviral therapy in people with HIV. The run of the v3.0 immunoSEQ assay was at survey level. Profiling relied on immunoSEQ multiplex PCR, and the TCRdb table lists in-frame clones only, not all of them. The sample shows 26,000 or so clones, about 88% of them seen only once. The source material was unsorted PBMCs, sampled 1.9 years after starting antiretroviral therapy. These receptor sequences come from a woman in her twenties or thirties with HIV.

The count of this clone is one. The rearrangement joins TRBV5-1 to TRBJ1-1; D unresolved. V gave up 0 bases and J gave up 0 bases, with 3 bases separating them. The CDR3 runs to 13 residues. Per the germline V gene, CDR1 is SGHRS and CDR2 is YFSETQ. CDR3 sequence reads: CASSLAVNTEAFF. DNA of the CDR3: TGCGCCAGCAGCTTGGCCGTGAACACTGAAGCTTTCTTT.

The chain couples TRBV4-1 to TRBJ2-3, with D unclear. This CDR3 comprises 16 residues. V was clipped by 1 base and J by 2 bases, with 13 bases between them. The germline gives CDR1 MGHRA, CDR2 YSYEKL. The CDR3 coding sequence is TGCGCCAGCAGCCAAGGAACTCCATCCCACACAGATACGCAGTATTTT. It specifies CASSQGTPSHTDTQYF.

The chain's CDR3 is CASSKQASSYEQYF. CDR3 in DNA: TGTGCCAGTAGTAAACAGGCGAGCTCCTACGAGCAGTACTTC. The chain links TRBV19 to TRBJ2-7; D is possibly TRBD1 (5 bases). The germline V gene has CDR1 LNHDA and CDR2 SQIVND (reference sequence). CDR3 length: 14 residues. The V end was cut by 4 bases, the J end by 0 bases, with 10 bases between.

J is TRBJ1-2 and V is TRBV5-6; D unresolved. The CDR3 loop spans 14 amino acids. V was trimmed by 3 bases and J by 10 bases, leaving 19 bases between them. Germline V gene sequence: CDR1 SGHDT, CDR2 YYEEEE. Written as DNA, the CDR3 is TGTGCCAGCAGCTCACAAAGAGCTGTGGCAGTCTACACCTTC. Its protein product is CASSSQRAVAVYTF.

The V and J genes are TRBV13 and TRBJ2-2; 13 positions agree with TRBD2. The CDR3 sequence is 19 residues long. The J segment lost 0 bases and the V segment lost 5 bases, leaving 9 bases of the junction unmatched. CDR1 is PRHDT, CDR2 FYEKMQ, per germline (reference sequence). The CDR3 region is CASSPSGTSGAPNTGELFF. CDR3 DNA: TGTGCCAGCAGCCCCAGCGGGACTAGCGGGGCCCCGAACACCGGGGAGCTGTTTTTT. Full variable domain (missing parts from reference TRBV13 and TRBJ2-2): AAGVIQSPRHLIKEKRETATLKCYPIPRHDTVYWYQQGPGQDPQFLISFYEKMQSDKGSIPDRFSAQQFSDYHSELNMSSLELGDSALYFCASSPSGTSGAPNTGELFFGEGSRLTVL.